This entry describes one T cell receptor beta chain. It lacks a known antigen. Per-nucleotide qualities are absent, and no much larger clonotype sits a single base away. CDR1 and CDR2 (MNHNS, SASEGT) derive from the germline V gene. CDR3 length: 14 amino acids, cysteine to phenylalanine. Here the CDR3 DNA is all that survives: 42 bases in frame from base 1. V trim: 8 bases; J trim: 1 base; unmatched bases: 4. The library was generated by the immunoSEQ multiplex PCR assay. Not all clones reach the TCRdb copy of this immuneACCESS table, which keeps in-frame sequences only. Checked studies attribute under half of the gap to unresolved V genes and leave the rest unexplained. This sample is represented by tens of thousands of clones; approximately 92% of them were singletons. Approximately 1.3% of the sample comes from the top ten. This sample was taken from a study of T cell changes during pregnancy in multiple sclerosis (dated by TCRdb to between 2018 and 2021). About the study as a whole: The study examined how the T cell repertoire changed over the course of pregnancy in women with multiple sclerosis.

This sequence was found in a female donor with multiple sclerosis, enrolled in a pregnancy study. The V gene is TRBV6-1 and the J gene is TRBJ2-3; 9 nucleotides in the junction match TRBD1. The sample taken for sequencing was peripheral blood. The DNA sequence reads TGTGCCAGCTACAGGGGGCAAGGCACAGATACGCAGTATTTT. Its amino acids are CASYRGQGTDTQYF.